One sample yielded the 24 T cell receptor beta chains listed below, sequenced in a study of shared clonotypes between healthy human individuals. Produced via immunoSEQ multiplex PCR; TCRdb's table is partial and in-frame only. The table shows around 2.5 million clones, with 90% to 95% occurring only once. The source material was naive CD4+ T cells from PBMCs. The subset denotes: CD45RA+ positively selected. The receptors derive from a man aged 18 to 29 in good health. Some clones in this sample may be carry-over from other donors' samples.

This rearrangement joins TRBV7-8 to TRBJ2-1; no clear D. Germline V lookup: CDR1 SGHVS, CDR2 FQNEAQ. V dropped 5 bases and J dropped 9 bases, with 20 bases sitting between them. This CDR3 region has 15 residues. The CDR3 nucleotides are TGTGCCAGCAGCCCGACGGCCCAGGCGATCGGTGAGCAGTTCTTC. Its protein product is CASSPTAQAIGEQFF.

The J gene is TRBJ2-1, the V gene TRBV7-6; D is perhaps TRBD2 (5 bases). V was shortened by 4 bases and J by 8 bases, with 12 bases between the two germline ends. There are 13 residues in the CDR3. Germline V gene lookup returns CDR1 SGHVS and CDR2 FNYEAQ. CDR3 loop: CASSSYRTDEQFF. The CDR3 region has the DNA TGTGCCAGCAGCTCCTACCGGACTGATGAGCAGTTCTTC. The full variable domain, its missing parts supplied by reference TRBV7-6 and TRBJ2-1, is GAGVSQSPRYKVTKRGQDVALRCDPISGHVSLYWYRQALGQGPEFLTYFNYEAQQDKSGLPNDRFSAERPEGSISTLTIQRTEQRDSAMYRCASSSYRTDEQFFGPGTRLTVL.

The rearrangement links TRBV5-1 to TRBJ1-1, with D perhaps TRBD1 (6 bases). The V gene's germline CDR1 is SGHRS and CDR2 YFSETQ. This CDR3 region has 15 residues. Deletions cut 6 bases from V and 2 bases from J, with 17 bases between. Here the CDR3 DNA reads TGCGCCAGCACCCTGACCGACAGGTTCAACACTGAAGCTTTCTTT. It specifies CASTLTDRFNTEAFF.

Of note for this clone: Other nucleotide sequences from this sample produce the same CDR3. This chain joins TRBV7-2 and TRBJ1-2; D possibly corresponds to TRBD1 (6 bases). CDR3 length: 13 amino acids. From germline, CDR1 is SGHTA and CDR2 FQGNSA. Trimming cost V 5 bases and J 2 bases, with 9 bases left between them. The CDR3 coding sequence is TGTGCCAGCAGCCCACAGGGCAACTATGGCTACACCTTC. This encodes CASSPQGNYGYTF.

The gene calls are TRBV6-8 and TRBJ2-4; D could derive from TRBD1 or TRBD2 (5 bases each). The CDR3 extends over 15 amino acids. Per germline, CDR1 MNHGY and CDR2 SAAAGT. Trimming shortened V by 9 bases and J by 0 bases, and 15 bases separated the two germline ends. CDR3 amino acids: CARYRGAVAKNIQYF. The CDR3 DNA sequence: TGTGCCAGATATCGAGGGGCTGTAGCCAAAAACATTCAGTACTTC.

V gene TRBV5-1 combines with J gene TRBJ1-2, with TRBD1 matching over 7 bases. This CDR3 region has 14 residues. Germline CDR1 is SGHRS and CDR2 is YFSETQ. V lost 4 bases to trimming and J lost 4 bases; unmatched junction nucleotides: 7. CDR3 in DNA: TGCGCCAGCAGCCCCCAAGGACAGGTCTATGGCTACACCTTC. It translates to CASSPQGQVYGYTF.

The chain employs TRBV10-3 and TRBJ2-7; D possibly matches TRBD1 or TRBD2 (5 bases each). This CDR3 has 16 residues. V lost 2 bases and J lost 6, with 20 bases in between. CDR1 and CDR2 from the germline V gene are ENHRY and SYGVKD. The CDR3, as DNA: TGTGCCATCAGTGAGGACCCCCCGGGGACGAGTACCGAGCAGTACTTC. The encoded protein is CAISEDPPGTSTEQYF.

Only one count was recorded for this clone. V gene TRBV5-4 combines with J gene TRBJ2-3; TRBD2 might be the D (6 bases). The CDR3 contains 12 residues. Germline values: CDR1 SGHNT, CDR2 YYREEE (reference sequence). Deletions cut 4 bases from V and 6 bases from J, with 9 bases between. CDR3 bases: TGTGCCAGCAGCCAGACTAGGGATACGCAGTATTTT. The encoded protein is CASSQTRDTQYF.

The gene calls are TRBV18 and TRBJ2-1, with TRBD2 matching 12 bases. The germline gives CDR1 KGHSH, CDR2 LQKENI. V dropped 3 bases and J dropped 9; count of bases not matched to a gene: 9. The CDR3 has 16 residues. The CDR3 loop reads CASSPKGLAGGTEQFF. The CDR3 coding sequence is TGTGCCAGCTCACCCAAGGGACTAGCGGGTGGCACTGAGCAGTTCTTC.

This rearrangement joins TRBV9 to TRBJ2-4; D not certain. CDR3 size: 14 residues. V was shortened by 3 bases and J by 1 base, with 8 bases between the two germline ends. The V gene's germline CDR1 is SGDLS and CDR2 YYNGEE. CDR3 amino acids: CASSGEGAKNIQYF. The CDR3 region has the DNA TGTGCCAGCAGCGGAGAAGGGGCCAAAAACATTCAGTACTTC.

This clone has only one observation. The chain couples TRBV28 to TRBJ1-3; D is possibly TRBD1 (6 bases). The CDR3 consists of 13 residues. V was cut by 7 bases and J by 4 bases, with 11 bases left in between. CDR1 is MDHEN and CDR2 is SYDVKM in the germline V gene. The CDR3 is CASTRGAGNTIYF. The CDR3 DNA reads as TGTGCCAGCACCAGGGGTGCCGGAAACACCATATATTTT.

The J gene is TRBJ1-2, the V gene TRBV28; possibly TRBD1 for D (6 bases). The CDR3 has 13 residues. Trimming cost V 5 bases and J 11 bases, with 18 bases left between them. The germline V gene encodes CDR1 MDHEN and CDR2 SYDVKM. CDR3 bases: TGTGCCAGCAGTAGCAAATTGGGGGCCCCATACACCTTC. Protein product: CASSSKLGAPYTF.

The chain joins TRBV25-1 to TRBJ2-2; D is perhaps TRBD2 (6 bases). The germline CDR1 and CDR2 sequences are MGHDK and SYGVNS. This CDR3 is 17 amino acids long. Trimming pared 7 bases from V and 2 bases from J, leaving 20 bases between. The CDR3 DNA reads as TGTGCCAGCACCCCTACGTGGGGGACTTCCAACACCGGGGAGCTGTTTTTT. This sequence encodes CASTPTWGTSNTGELFF.

The rearrangement joins TRBV4-3 to TRBJ2-3; 8 bases are a match to TRBD1. This CDR3 has 14 residues. J lost 3 bases, V lost 3 bases, and 2 bases had no gene match. Germline V gene data show CDR1 as LGHNA and CDR2 as YSLEER. The CDR3 nucleotides are TGCGCCAGCAGCCACGACAGGGGAACAGATACGCAGTATTTT. Residues: CASSHDRGTDTQYF.

This chain uses TRBV6-1 with TRBJ1-4; 7 bases map to TRBD1. This CDR3 region has 14 residues. The V gene's germline CDR1 is MNHNS and CDR2 SASEGT. With V trimmed by 6 bases and J by 0 bases, 1 base remained unmatched. The CDR3 protein is CASRGQTTNEKLFF. CDR3 in DNA: TGTGCCAGCAGGGGACAGACAACTAATGAAAAACTGTTTTTT.

The gene calls are TRBV7-2 and TRBJ2-7; D is uncertain. Germline values: CDR1 SGHTA, CDR2 FQGNSA. V lost 3 bases to trimming and J lost 3 bases, with 6 bases between them. The CDR3 extends over 12 amino acids. The CDR3 loop reads CASSFINYEQYF. In DNA, the CDR3 is TGTGCCAGCAGCTTTATCAACTACGAGCAGTACTTC.

The chain employs TRBV5-1 and TRBJ1-2; D ambiguous. Trimming took 4 bases from V and 2 from J, leaving 12 bases between them. Looked up from germline, CDR1 is SGHRS and CDR2 is YFSETQ. The length of the CDR3 is 14 residues. The DNA for the CDR3 is TGCGCCAGCAGCACCCTTAGAGGCAACTATGGCTACACCTTC. This codes for CASSTLRGNYGYTF. Combining the CDR3 with reference TRBV5-1 and TRBJ1-2 gives the whole variable domain KAGVTQTPRYLIKTRGQQVTLSCSPISGHRSVSWYQQTPGQGLQFLFEYFSETQRNKGNFPGRFSGRQFSNSRSEMNVSTLELGDSALYLCASSTLRGNYGYTFGSGTRLTVV.

The chain is built from TRBV6-6 and TRBJ2-5, with TRBD1 matching 9 bases. Germline CDR1 is MNHNY and CDR2 is SVGAGI (reference sequence). V shed 6 bases and J 4 bases; nucleotides not matched to a gene: 6. The CDR3 extends over 14 amino acids. DNA for the CDR3: TGTGCCAGCAGGGGACAGGGTCCTGGAGAGACCCAGTACTTC. Translation gives CASRGQGPGETQYF.

The chain has TRBV18 and TRBJ1-5; 10 positions match TRBD1. Germline V gene data show CDR1 as KGHSH and CDR2 as LQKENI. The ends lost 6 bases at V and 5 bases at J; junction bases unmatched: 4. This CDR3 has 14 residues. The CDR3 DNA sequence: TGTGCCAGCTCGCAGACAGGGGGCGATCAGCCCCAGCATTTT. Its translation: CASSQTGGDQPQHF.

A note on this clone: The same CDR3 can be traced to other DNA sequences in this sample. The chain is built from TRBV29-1 and TRBJ1-4; 8 positions agree with TRBD1. Germline CDR1 reads SQVTM; CDR2 reads ANQGSEA. V lost 6 bases, J lost 8 bases, and 8 bases stayed unmatched. CDR3 size: 13 residues. The CDR3 DNA reads TGCAGCGTCGGACAGGGTGTAGGCGAAAAACTGTTTTTT. Protein product: CSVGQGVGEKLFF.

The chain links TRBV19 to TRBJ1-1; maybe TRBD1 (5 bases). This CDR3 is 14 amino acids long. V was shortened by 3 bases and J by 2 bases, with 10 bases between the two germline ends. CDR1 is LNHDA, CDR2 SQIVND, per germline (reference sequence). The CDR3 spells CASSMRGLNTEAFF. The CDR3 coding sequence is TGTGCCAGTAGTATGCGGGGACTCAACACTGAAGCTTTCTTT.

This clone was recorded only once. The chain employs TRBV5-1 and TRBJ2-7, with 9 positions matching TRBD2. With 4 bases clipped from V and 2 bases from J, the junction kept 13 bases outside the gene matches. The CDR3 totals 17 residues. Germline loops: CDR1 SGHRS, CDR2 YFSETQ. In nucleotides, the CDR3 is TGCGCCAGCAGCACGAAAGATAGGGCTAGCGGGACCTACGAGCAGTACTTC. It codes for CASSTKDRASGTYEQYF.

The chain couples TRBV28 to TRBJ2-1; 9 bases line up with TRBD1. The V gene end was trimmed by 6 bases and the J gene end by 2 bases; junction bases not matched to a gene: 5. This CDR3 spans 15 amino acids. The germline CDR1 and CDR2 sequences are MDHEN and SYDVKM. The CDR3 DNA reads as TGTGCCAGCAGCGCGACAGGGGGAACCTACAATGAGCAGTTCTTC. Translated, it gives CASSATGGTYNEQFF.

For the CDR3, the DNA is TGCGCCAGCAGCGCCTACAGGGCTAATCAGCCCCAGCATTTT. Encoded protein: CASSAYRANQPQHF. The chain recombines TRBV5-1 with TRBJ1-5, with D maybe TRBD1 (6 bases). Looked up from germline, CDR1 is SGHRS and CDR2 is YFSETQ. The CDR3 sequence is 14 residues long. V gave up 4 bases and J gave up 4 bases, with 12 bases separating them.